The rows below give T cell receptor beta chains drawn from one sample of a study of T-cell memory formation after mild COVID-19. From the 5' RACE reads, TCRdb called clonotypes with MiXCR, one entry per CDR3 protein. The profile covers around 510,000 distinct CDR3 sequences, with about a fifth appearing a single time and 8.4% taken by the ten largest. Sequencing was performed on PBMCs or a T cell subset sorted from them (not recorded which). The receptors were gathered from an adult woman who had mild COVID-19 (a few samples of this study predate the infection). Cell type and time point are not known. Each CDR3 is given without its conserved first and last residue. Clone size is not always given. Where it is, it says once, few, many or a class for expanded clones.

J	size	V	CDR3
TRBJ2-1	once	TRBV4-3	ASSQEGTDSSYNEQF
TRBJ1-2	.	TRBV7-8	ASSPLTGIYGYT
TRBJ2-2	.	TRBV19	ASKRVQGGGELF
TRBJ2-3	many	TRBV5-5	ASSLVGTGTDTQY
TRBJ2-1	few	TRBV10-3	AISEGGTSGRYNEQF
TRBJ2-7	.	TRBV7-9	ASSSRTVSYEQY
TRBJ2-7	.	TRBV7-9	ASSLGGQGLAYEQY
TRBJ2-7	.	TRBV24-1	ATSDFPSGTALRQY
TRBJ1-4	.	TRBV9	ASSVDGGLNEKLF
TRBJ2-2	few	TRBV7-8	ASRGAGGRTGELF
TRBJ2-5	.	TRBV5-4	ASSSPDQETQY
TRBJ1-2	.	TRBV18	ASSPRDRVNGYT
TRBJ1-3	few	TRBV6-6	ASSWQAGGTIY
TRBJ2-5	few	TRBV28	ASSLFRGRRETQY
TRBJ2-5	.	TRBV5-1	ASSDSDPIGGGKTQY
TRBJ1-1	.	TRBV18	ASSLGTGIEAF
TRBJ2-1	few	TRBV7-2	ASSILASSYNEQF
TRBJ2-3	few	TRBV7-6	ASSATRGELAGGPSTDTQY
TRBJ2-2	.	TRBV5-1	ASSYRTGGSGELF
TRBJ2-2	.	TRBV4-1	ASSQDEAGNTGELF
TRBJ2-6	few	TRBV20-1	SAVDRGSGANVLT
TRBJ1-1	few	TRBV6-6	ASSTLRDNEAF
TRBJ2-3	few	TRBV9	ASSVVGSTDTQY
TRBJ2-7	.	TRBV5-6	ASAAGEFGQY
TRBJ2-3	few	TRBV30	AWSVLVGTDTQY
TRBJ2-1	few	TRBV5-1	ASSISAGDYNEQF
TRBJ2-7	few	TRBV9	ASSVGGTIPPEQY
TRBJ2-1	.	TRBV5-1	ASSASYEQF
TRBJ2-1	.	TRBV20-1	SARDWGGSDNEQF
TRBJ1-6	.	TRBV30	AWRGRATTEDYNSPLH
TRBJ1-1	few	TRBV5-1	ASSLRQGATEAF
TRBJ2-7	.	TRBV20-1	SARPEGQGAEEQY
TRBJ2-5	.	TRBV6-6	ASSPPRDRQETQY
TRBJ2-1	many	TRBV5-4	ASSLEGTSGNEQF